This TCR beta chain was identified in a study of Ad26.COV2.S vaccination and SARS-CoV-2 variants. The V and J ends lost 6 bases and 0 bases, in that order; junction bases with no gene match: 7. This CDR3 has 15 residues. In germline, CDR1 is SNHLY, CDR2 FYNNEI. Noted treatment: some 19 received Ad26.COV2.S at low or high dose, single or two shots; about 5 received placebo; per-sample allocation not given. The study sampled participants on day 63 after the first vaccine or placebo injection. Measured with immunoSEQ multiplex PCR; TCRdb has only the in-frame clones, and not every one. The sample contains hundreds of thousands of clones, around 87% of which appear only once.

This specimen was peripheral blood, taken in a trial of Ad26.COV2.S vaccine versus placebo. This receptor was obtained from a person between 18 and 59 years old who received the Ad26.COV2.S COVID-19 vaccine or a placebo. The chain uses TRBV2 and TRBJ1-1; 7 nucleotides match TRBD1. CDR3 protein: CASSLVGQMNTEAFF. The CDR3 DNA reads as TGTGCCAGCAGCTTGGTGGGACAGATGAACACTGAAGCTTTCTTT.